The T cell receptor beta chain under discussion was sequenced for a study of blood T cell repertoires in COVID-19. Study-wide context: Sources were T cells, B-cell-depleted T cells, or PBMCs; the material itself was cDNA or gDNA.

Sequenced by immunoSEQ multiplex PCR; TCRdb stores in-frame clones only, minus some. The sample includes about 160,000 clones, around 85% seen only once; the top ten take 3.3%. Germline V gene data show CDR1 as SGHTA and CDR2 as FQGNSA. The CDR3 extends over 15 amino acids. V trimming: 1 base; J trimming: 4 bases; junction bases outside the gene matches: 6. The receptor's source is a human donor with acute or convalescent COVID-19. The donor label of this sample is uncertain. The source material was peripheral blood. This chain links TRBV7-2 with TRBJ2-7; 8 nucleotides line up with TRBD1. The CDR3 sequence: CASSLGTGLGYEQYF. The DNA for the CDR3 is TGTGCCAGCAGCTTAGGGACAGGGTTGGGATACGAGCAGTACTTC.